This T cell receptor beta chain was recorded in a study of T cells in women clearing cervical HPV infection. Study at large: Controls gave blood once infection was undetectable; cases at lesion identification.

CDR3 length: 12 residues. CDR1 and CDR2 (germline): MNHEY, SVGEGT. The table came from immunoSEQ multiplex PCR; TCRdb's copy has only in-frame clones and leaves some out. Listed are around 33,000 clones; about 18% falls within the top ten. As for this clone: The read ends 3 residues early relative to the CDR3; the germline J gene fills the gap.

Sequencing input: blood buffy coat. The rearrangement links TRBV6-2 or TRBV6-3 to TRBJ1-2, with 7 nucleotides matching TRBD1. The source is a woman aged 18-70 years with a cervical HPV16 infection that either progressed to CIN3+ or cleared (not recorded which). The CDR3 here is CASSTTGFSYTF. The DNA read from the CDR3 is TGTGCCAGCAGTACGACAGGGTTCAGC.